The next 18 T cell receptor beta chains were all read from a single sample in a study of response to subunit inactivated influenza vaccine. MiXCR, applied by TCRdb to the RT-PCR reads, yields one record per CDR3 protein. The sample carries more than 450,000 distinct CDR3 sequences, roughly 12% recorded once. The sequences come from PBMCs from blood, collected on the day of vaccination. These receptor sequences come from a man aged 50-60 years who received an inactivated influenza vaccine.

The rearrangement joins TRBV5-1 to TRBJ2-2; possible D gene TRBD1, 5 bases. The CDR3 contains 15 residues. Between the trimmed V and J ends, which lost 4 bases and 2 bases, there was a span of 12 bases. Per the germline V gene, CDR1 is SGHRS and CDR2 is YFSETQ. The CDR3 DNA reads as TGCGCCAGCAGCCCGCGGACACAAAACACCGGGGAGCTGTTTTTT. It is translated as CASSPRTQNTGELFF.

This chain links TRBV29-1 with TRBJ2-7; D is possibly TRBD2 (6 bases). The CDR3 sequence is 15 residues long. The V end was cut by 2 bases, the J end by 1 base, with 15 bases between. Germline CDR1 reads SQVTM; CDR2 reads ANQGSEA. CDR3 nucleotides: TGCAGCGTTGAATCGAGGACGGGAGAGTCCTACGAGCAGTACTTC. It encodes CSVESRTGESYEQYF.

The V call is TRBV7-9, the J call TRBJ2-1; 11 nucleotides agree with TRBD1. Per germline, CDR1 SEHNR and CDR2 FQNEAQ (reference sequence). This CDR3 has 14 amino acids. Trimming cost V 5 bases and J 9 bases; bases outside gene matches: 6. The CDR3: CASSRGQGALEQFF. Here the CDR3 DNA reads TGTGCCAGCAGCCGAGGACAGGGGGCACTTGAGCAGTTCTTC.

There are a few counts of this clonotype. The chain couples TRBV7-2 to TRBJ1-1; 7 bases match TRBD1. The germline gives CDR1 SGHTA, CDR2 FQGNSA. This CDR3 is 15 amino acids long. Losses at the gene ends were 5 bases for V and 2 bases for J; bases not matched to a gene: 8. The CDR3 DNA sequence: TGTGCCAGCAGCATACTGGGACAGCATAACACTGAAGCTTTCTTT. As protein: CASSILGQHNTEAFF.

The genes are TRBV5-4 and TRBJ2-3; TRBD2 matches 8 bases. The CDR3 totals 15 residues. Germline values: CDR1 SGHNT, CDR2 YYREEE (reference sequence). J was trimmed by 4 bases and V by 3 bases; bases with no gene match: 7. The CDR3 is CASSSGTRRADTQYF. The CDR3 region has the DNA TGTGCCAGCAGCTCCGGGACTAGAAGAGCAGATACGCAGTATTTT.

The DNA for the CDR3 is TGCAGTGCTAGACGAGGGGTTAGCAATCAGCCCCAGCATTTT. Protein sequence: CSARRGVSNQPQHF. V gene TRBV20-1 combines with J gene TRBJ1-5, with D maybe TRBD1 (5 bases). Germline V gene data show CDR1 as DFQATT and CDR2 as SNEGSKA (reference sequence). V lost 2 bases and J lost 0, with 8 bases in between. This CDR3 is built from 14 residues.

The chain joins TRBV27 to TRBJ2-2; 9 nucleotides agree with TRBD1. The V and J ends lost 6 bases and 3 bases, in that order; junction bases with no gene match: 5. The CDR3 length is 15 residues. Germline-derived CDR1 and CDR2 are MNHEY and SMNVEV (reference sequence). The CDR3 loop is CASRTGQGHTGELFF. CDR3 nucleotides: TGTGCCAGCAGGACGGGACAGGGACACACCGGGGAGCTGTTTTTT.

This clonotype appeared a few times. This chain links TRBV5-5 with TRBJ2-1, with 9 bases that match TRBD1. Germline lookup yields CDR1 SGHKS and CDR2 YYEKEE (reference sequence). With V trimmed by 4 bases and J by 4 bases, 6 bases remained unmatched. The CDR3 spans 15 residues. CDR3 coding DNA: TGTGCCAGCAGCCGAGGGACAGGGTGGTACAATGAGCAGTTCTTC. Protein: CASSRGTGWYNEQFF.

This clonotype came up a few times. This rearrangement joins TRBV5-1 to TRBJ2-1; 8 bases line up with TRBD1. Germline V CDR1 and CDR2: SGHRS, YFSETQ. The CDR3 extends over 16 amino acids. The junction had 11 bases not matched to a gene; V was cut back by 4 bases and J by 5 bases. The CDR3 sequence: CASSRGPTGADNEQFF. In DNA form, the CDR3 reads TGCGCCAGCAGCCGGGGGCCGACAGGGGCCGACAATGAGCAGTTCTTC. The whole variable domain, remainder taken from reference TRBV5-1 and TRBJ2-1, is KAGVTQTPRYLIKTRGQQVTLSCSPISGHRSVSWYQQTPGQGLQFLFEYFSETQRNKGNFPGRFSGRQFSNSRSEMNVSTLELGDSALYLCASSRGPTGADNEQFFGPGTRLTVL.

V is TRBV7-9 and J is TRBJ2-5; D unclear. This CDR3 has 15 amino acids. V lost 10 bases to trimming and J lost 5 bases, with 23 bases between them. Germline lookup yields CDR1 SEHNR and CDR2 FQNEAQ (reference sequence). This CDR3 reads CATPAGRRDPETQYF. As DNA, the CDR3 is TGTGCCACCCCCGCTGGGCGGCGCGATCCCGAGACCCAGTACTTC.

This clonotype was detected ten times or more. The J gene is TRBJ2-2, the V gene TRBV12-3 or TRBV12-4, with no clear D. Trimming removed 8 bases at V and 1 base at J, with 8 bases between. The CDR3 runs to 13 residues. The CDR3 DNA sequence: TGTGCCAGCTCCCACCGGAACACCGGGGAGCTGTTTTTT. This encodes CASSHRNTGELFF.

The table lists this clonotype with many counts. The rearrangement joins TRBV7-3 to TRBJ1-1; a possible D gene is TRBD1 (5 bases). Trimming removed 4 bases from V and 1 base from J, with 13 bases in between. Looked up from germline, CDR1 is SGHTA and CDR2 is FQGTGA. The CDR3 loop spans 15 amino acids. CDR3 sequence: CASSSGPIANTEAFF. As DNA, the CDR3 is TGTGCCAGCAGCTCGGGACCGATCGCGAACACTGAAGCTTTCTTT.

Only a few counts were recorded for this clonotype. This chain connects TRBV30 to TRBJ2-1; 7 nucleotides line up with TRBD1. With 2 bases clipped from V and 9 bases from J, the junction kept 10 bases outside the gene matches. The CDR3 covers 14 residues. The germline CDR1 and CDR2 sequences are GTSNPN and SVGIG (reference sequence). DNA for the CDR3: TGTGCCTGGAGTTGGGCAGGGGGTTTGGGTGAGCAGTTCTTC. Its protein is CAWSWAGGLGEQFF.

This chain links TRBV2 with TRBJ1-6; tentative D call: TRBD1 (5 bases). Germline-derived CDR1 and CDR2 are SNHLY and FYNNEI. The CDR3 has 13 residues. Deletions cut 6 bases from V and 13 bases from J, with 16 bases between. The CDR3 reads CASRVRGEYPLHF. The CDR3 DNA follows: TGTGCCAGCAGGGTAAGGGGTGAATACCCCCTCCACTTT. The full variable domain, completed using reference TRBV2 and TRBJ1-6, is EPEVTQTPSHQVTQMGQEVILRCVPISNHLYFYWYRQILGQKVEFLVSFYNNEISEKSEIFDDQFSVERPDGSNFTLKIRSTKLEDSAMYFCASRVRGEYPLHFGNGTRLTVT.

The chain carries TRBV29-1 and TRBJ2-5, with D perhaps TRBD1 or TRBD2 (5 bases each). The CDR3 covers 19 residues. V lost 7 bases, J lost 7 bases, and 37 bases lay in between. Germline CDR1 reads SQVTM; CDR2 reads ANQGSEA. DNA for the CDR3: TGCAGCGGCACTAACCTGAACCCCCGCCCTCGAGTCGGGACCCGGACCCAGTACTTC. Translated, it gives CSGTNLNPRPRVGTRTQYF.

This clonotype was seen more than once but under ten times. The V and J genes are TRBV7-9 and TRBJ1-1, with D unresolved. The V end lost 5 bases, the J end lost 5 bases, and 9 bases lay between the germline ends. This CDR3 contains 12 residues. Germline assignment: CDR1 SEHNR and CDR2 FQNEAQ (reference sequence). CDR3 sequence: CASSVGGTEAFF. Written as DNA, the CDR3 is TGTGCCAGCAGCGTAGGAGGGACTGAAGCTTTCTTT.

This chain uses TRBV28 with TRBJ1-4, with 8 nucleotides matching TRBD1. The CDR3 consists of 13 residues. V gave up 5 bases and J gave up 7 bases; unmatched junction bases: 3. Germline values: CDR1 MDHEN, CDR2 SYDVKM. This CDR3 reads CASSGGQAEKLFF. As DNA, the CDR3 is TGTGCCAGCAGTGGGGGACAGGCTGAAAAACTGTTTTTT.

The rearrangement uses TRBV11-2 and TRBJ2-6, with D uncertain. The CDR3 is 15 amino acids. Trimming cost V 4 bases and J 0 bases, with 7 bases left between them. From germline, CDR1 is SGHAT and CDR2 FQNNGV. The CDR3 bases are TGTGCCAGCAGCTCCCGTAGCTCTGGGGCCAACGTCCTGACTTTC. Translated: CASSSRSSGANVLTF.